The T cell receptor (beta chain) described here comes from a study of post-analysis software for immune sequencing data (dated by TCRdb to between 2015 and 2017). Concerning the study at large: Relapsing-remitting, secondary progressive and progressive-relapsing multiple sclerosis were recorded as disease courses, and subtype annotation was lacking for some patients. A subset of samples was prepared in parallel using single-end sample barcoding, then pooled and co-amplified after Illumina adapter ligation. The patient repertoires were compared against 10 to 12 previously published healthy control repertoires obtained from donors aged 6 to 25 years.

What the study reported, not specific to this receptor: About 5 TRBV segments, including TRBV5-6, TRBV5-1 and TRBV20-1, were significantly more frequent in patients than controls. The control group was slightly older than the multiple sclerosis patient group. Multiple sclerosis patients had significantly lower normalized Chao1 diversity than controls, a result that suggests substantial peripheral T-cell clonal expansion. Direct clustering with F measure showed strong co-clustering of samples prepared in the same batch, prompting a batch-effect correction.

TCR beta repertoires were profiled from peripheral blood of roughly twelve young patients with multiple sclerosis to demonstrate the VDJtools post-analysis software. The multiple sclerosis patients were children and adolescents ranging in age from roughly 6 to 16 years. V is reduced by 3 bases and J by 2 bases, leaving a spacing of 8 bases between them. In the germline V gene (reference sequence), CDR1 corresponds to DFQATT and CDR2 to SNEGSKA. The CDR3 runs 13 residues from the cysteine to the phenylalanine. The CDR3 DNA has 39 bases and is translated from base 1. This clonotype appeared a few times. Its binding antigen is unknown. Base qualities are missing; no much larger clone stands one base away. The library was obtained by PCR. Instrument on record: Illumina HiSeq 2500. Unique molecular identifiers were incorporated into TCR beta cDNA libraries to reduce PCR and sequencing biases. Roughly 0.5 million cDNA molecules were obtained per 1 to 10 million input T cells, so each molecule approximated one T cell. The patient libraries were prepared and sequenced using the same protocol as the earlier healthy control dataset. Samples belonging to the same batch were prepared together, multiplexed and sequenced on a shared HiSeq lane. Per the original workflow: MIGEC handled the raw barcoded reads, throwing out single-read molecular identifier groups before consensus assembly and CDR3 extraction. VDJtools was used for post-analysis of the clonotype tables, with diversity normalized by down-sampling every dataset to the smallest sample size. Repertoire overlap clustering matched CDR3 amino acid but not nucleotide sequences to correct batch-related cross-sample contamination. In TCRdb, the public reads were trimmed at Q25 with fastp and aligned with MiXCR, with productive beta chains retained. A single entry per CDR3 protein holds the most common genes and DNA from its merged rows. The V and J calls come from TCRdb's annotation, not from the publication. The sample table lists 500,000 to 600,000 distinct CDR3 sequences, 40% to 50% of them with a count of one. Around 1.7% of the sample comes from the top ten.

The receptor comes from a girl aged 5-17 years with multiple sclerosis. The chain is made from TRBV20-1 and TRBJ1-5; the D gene remains uncertain. Material: blood. The CDR3 region has the sequence CSASRAGNQPQHF. Read as DNA, the sequence is TGCAGTGCTAGTCGGGCAGGCAATCAGCCCCAGCATTTT.